This T cell receptor beta chain was identified during a study of T cells after yellow fever vaccination (dated by TCRdb to 2018 to 2020). About the investigation overall: The SMART-Seq v4 Ultra Low Input RNA kit was used to prepare libraries from fractions with low cell numbers. Two healthy male donors made up the cohort, one aged 18 to 30 years and the other aged 30 to 40 years. Blood was collected at multiple timepoints before and after primary and secondary immunization, and bulk PBMC replicates and cell subsets were isolated. To follow T-cell clones before and after both primary and booster YFV17D yellow fever vaccination, bulk TCR alpha and beta repertoires underwent longitudinal sequencing.

Including cysteine and phenylalanine, the CDR3 has 13 amino acids. The DNA shown is the 39-base CDR3, in frame from base 1. The germline V gene gives CDR1 as SGHTA and CDR2 as FQGTGA. A distance of 11 bases separates the germline ends of V and J, which lose 3 bases and 8 bases respectively. This clonotype was recorded a few times. There is no known antigen for this receptor. No per-base quality is available; no much larger clone lies one base away. Results the study describes overall, beyond this receptor: After the booster, most clones that had expanded after primary vaccination were detected again (approximately 96% of CD4 and 88% of CD8), suggesting broad maintenance of memory. Because the study included only a couple of donors, the extent to which the findings can be generalized is limited. Compared with the primary T-cell response, the secondary T-cell response was faster but weaker, reaching its peak on day 5 rather than on day 15. A small share of clonotypes occurred in both CD4 and CD8 compartments, likely arising from convergent recombination. Computational filtering was needed because FACS-sorted repertoires could contain abundant contaminating clonotypes from the bulk population.

TCRdb names Illumina NovaSeq 6000 as the instrument used. TCR cDNA was made using 5'RACE template switching, a step that added a universal primer site and unique molecular identifiers. Priming for cDNA synthesis came from both the TCR alpha and TCR beta constant segments. Libraries were amplified in two PCR steps, with sample barcodes and sequencing adapters added in the second step. Sequencing of the libraries was done on either Illumina HiSeq 2500 (2x100 bp) or NovaSeq (2x150 bp). The authors processed their data as follows. Demultiplexing of reads and collapsing into UMI consensus sequences were performed with MIGEC, and V(D)J alignment was carried out with MiXCR. Clonotypes responding to the vaccine were identified with edgeR on replicate PBMC samples, with the criteria of FDR below 0.01 and a log2 fold change above 5 up to day 15. Each bulk clonotype received a CD4 or CD8 identity based on whether the sequenced CD4 or CD8 repertoire contained that clonotype at higher abundance. The public reads were run again by TCRdb, first through fastp at Q25 and then through MiXCR, and only productive beta chains were kept. Duplicate CDR3 protein sequences are folded into a single record with the most common DNA and genes. TCRdb assigned the V and J calls; the authors' analysis was not used. For this sample the table gives about 260,000 distinct CDR3 sequences, of which roughly 5% were detected only once. The top ten clonotypes cover roughly 3.3% of the sample.

The treatment or condition label for this specimen denotes: live attenuated yellow fever vaccine strain. A standard Ficoll-Paque protocol was used to isolate PBMCs from peripheral blood. Dynabeads CD4 and CD8 positive selection kits were used to isolate CD4 and CD8 T-cell fractions. RNA was extracted with TriZol from bulk PBMCs, CD4 and CD8 fractions, and dextramer-positive and dextramer-negative fractions. Sample: CD4+ T cells sorted from PBMCs, taken on the day of the yellow fever booster vaccination. The TCR originated in a man aged 18 to 30 who received the YFV17D yellow fever vaccine. This chain is built from TRBV7-3 and TRBJ2-1; TRBD2 could be the D gene, as 5 bases match. The DNA reads as follows: TGTGCCAGCAGCTTGGGCCCGGAGGATGAGCAGTTCTTC. This translates into CASSLGPEDEQFF.